This is a list of T cell receptor beta chains from one sample in a study of shared T cell receptors in the human thymus. Sequencing was performed with immunoSEQ multiplex PCR; in TCRdb, only in-frame clones are kept and a portion is missing. The sample shows about 660,000 clones, about 90% of them seen only once. The same data also went into a second study, on human thymus T cells.

The sequenced sample consisted of thymocytes. The receptors were sampled from a boy under three years old with a congenital heart defect. CDR3s include the opening cysteine and the closing phenylalanine or tryptophan. The D gene is left open where the match is weak. Size is stated for part of the rows, as once, few or many counts, or as a class when the clone is expanded.

>-|-|TRBV7-9|TRBJ2-1
CASSLGETYNEQFF
TGTGCCAGCAGCTTAGGGGAGACTTACAATGAGCAGTTCTTC
>-|-|TRBV7-6|TRBJ2-5
CASSLKGAGTAQETQYF
TGTGCCAGCAGCTTAAAAGGCGCGGGAACAGCCCAAGAGACCCAGTACTTC
>once|TRBD1|TRBV9|TRBJ2-7
CASSVAGRDRVDEQYF
TGTGCCAGCAGCGTAGCTGGGAGGGACAGGGTGGACGAGCAGTACTTC
>-|-|TRBV4-3|TRBJ2-7
CASSQDLEREYEQYF
TGCGCCAGCAGCCAAGATCTTGAGAGGGAATACGAGCAGTACTTC
>few|-|TRBV9|TRBJ2-2
CASSVADSHTGELFF
TGTGCCAGCAGCGTGGCCGATTCGCACACCGGGGAGCTGTTTTTT
>-|TRBD1|TRBV15|TRBJ1-1
CATSRRQGATNTEAFF
TGTGCCACCAGCAGGAGACAGGGGGCGACGAACACTGAAGCTTTCTTT
>-|-|TRBV7-2|TRBJ2-4
CASSLGWGGAAKNIQYF
TGTGCCAGCAGCTTAGGATGGGGGGGGGCAGCCAAAAACATTCAGTACTTC
>once|-|TRBV30|TRBJ1-5
CAWSVGPAGVSQPQHF
TGTGCCTGGAGTGTCGGACCGGCAGGGGTAAGTCAGCCCCAGCATTTT
>few|-|TRBV27|TRBJ1-1
CASSPSHPLTDPGGYTEAFF
TGTGCCAGCAGTCCATCCCACCCGTTGACGGATCCAGGCGGGTACACTGAAGCTTTCTTT
>-|TRBD1|TRBV7-9|TRBJ1-3
CASSFPRQGTGNTIYF
TGTGCCAGCAGCTTCCCCCGACAGGGCACTGGAAACACCATATATTTT
>-|-|TRBV4-1|TRBJ1-4
CASSFKTQQWMDEKLFF
TGCGCCAGCAGCTTCAAGACACAACAGTGGATGGATGAAAAACTGTTTTTT
>few|TRBD1|TRBV5-6|TRBJ1-4
CASSSDRGWEKLFF
TGTGCCAGCAGCTCGGACAGGGGTTGGGAGAAACTGTTTTTT
>-|-|TRBV9|TRBJ2-2
CASSVGQKETGELFF
TGTGCCAGCAGCGTGGGACAAAAAGAAACCGGGGAGCTGTTTTTT
>-|TRBD1|TRBV28|TRBJ2-7
CASSFTGGRRFYEQYF
TGTGCCAGCAGTTTTACAGGGGGACGAAGATTCTACGAGCAGTACTTC
>-|TRBD2|TRBV4-2|TRBJ2-3
CASSQETSGETSTDTQYF
TGTGCCAGCAGCCAAGAGACTAGCGGGGAGACTAGCACAGATACGCAGTATTTT
>-|TRBD1|TRBV11-3|TRBJ2-5
CASSQGPHRGRETQYF
TGTGCCAGCAGCCAAGGTCCCCACAGGGGGAGGGAGACCCAGTACTTC
>-|TRBD1|TRBV9|TRBJ1-6
CASSGWTGEPYNSPLHF
TGTGCCAGCAGCGGTTGGACAGGGGAACCCTATAATTCACCCCTCCACTTT
>-|TRBD1|TRBV2|TRBJ2-2
CASSLNMTGITGELFF
TGTGCCAGCAGTCTTAATATGACAGGGATCACCGGGGAGCTGTTTTTT
>-|-|TRBV11-2|TRBJ1-6
CASSFGQIRTYNSPLHF
TGTGCCAGCAGCTTTGGACAGATTCGAACCTATAATTCACCCCTCCACTTT
>-|TRBD1|TRBV2|TRBJ1-1
CASSDRTGRLNTEAFF
TGTGCCAGCAGTGATAGGACAGGAAGGCTGAACACTGAAGCTTTCTTT
>-|TRBD2|TRBV11-2|TRBJ2-1
CASSSGRRVSGRVQFF
TGTGCCAGCAGCTCAGGACGGCGTGTTAGCGGGAGGGTACAGTTCTTC
>-|-|TRBV20-1|TRBJ1-2
CSGAGEPGYTF
TGCAGTGGAGCGGGGGAGCCTGGCTACACCTTC
>-|-|TRBV5-1|TRBJ2-7
CASSPGQPNEQYF
TGCGCCAGCAGTCCGGGACAACCGAACGAGCAGTACTTC
>-|TRBD2|TRBV5-1|TRBJ2-3
CASSLDLAGAVDTQYF
TGCGCCAGCAGCTTGGATCTAGCGGGAGCGGTAGATACGCAGTATTTT
>-|TRBD1|TRBV7-7|TRBJ2-3
CASSSSGTGEDTQYF
TGTGCTAGCAGCTCCTCCGGGACAGGGGAAGATACGCAGTATTTT
>once|-|TRBV5-4|TRBJ2-7
CASSPEAGEQYF
TGTGCCAGCAGCCCGGAGGCCGGAGAGCAGTACTTC
>-|TRBD2|TRBV5-1|TRBJ2-7
CASTPIGTSNHEQYF
TGCGCCAGCACCCCCATTGGGACTAGCAACCACGAGCAGTACTTC
>-|TRBD1|TRBV5-1|TRBJ2-2
CASSPTDRDAGELFF
TGCGCCAGCAGCCCAACAGACAGGGACGCCGGGGAGCTGTTTTTT
>-|-|TRBV6-1|TRBJ2-4
CASSEGHSTAKNIQYF
TGTGCCAGCAGTGAGGGGCACTCAACAGCCAAAAACATTCAGTACTTC
>-|TRBD2|TRBV6-1|TRBJ2-7
CASSEVLAGVVHEQYF
TGTGCCAGCAGTGAAGTTTTAGCGGGGGTGGTCCACGAGCAGTACTTC
>-|-|TRBV18|TRBJ1-6
CASSPIPSGMDNSPLHF
TGTGCCAGCTCACCTATCCCCTCGGGAATGGATAATTCACCCCTCCACTTT
>once|TRBD1|TRBV6-6|TRBJ2-6
CASGTGNSGANVLTF
TGTGCCAGCGGGACAGGAAACTCTGGGGCCAACGTCCTGACTTTC
>few|TRBD1|TRBV9|TRBJ1-2
CASSVAPGTGVNYGYTF
TGTGCCAGCAGCGTAGCACCCGGGACAGGTGTCAACTATGGCTACACCTTC
>-|-|TRBV13|TRBJ2-7
CASSPRDSGREQYF
TGTGCCAGCAGCCCCAGGGACTCGGGGCGCGAGCAGTACTTC
>-|-|TRBV7-3|TRBJ2-5
CASSLDSGQEETQYF
TGTGCCAGCAGCTTAGATTCCGGACAAGAAGAGACCCAGTACTTC
>-|TRBD2|TRBV28|TRBJ2-3
CASSSGKGGGNLSSTDTQYF
TGTGCCAGCAGTTCCGGGAAGGGCGGGGGGAACCTCTCTAGCACAGATACGCAGTATTTT
>-|-|TRBV11-2|TRBJ1-5
CASSLKTGSPPQHF
TGTGCCAGCAGCTTAAAAACAGGGTCTCCGCCCCAGCATTTT
>-|TRBD1|TRBV28|TRBJ1-1
CASSRRDRGSLHTEAFF
TGTGCCAGCAGCAGACGGGACAGGGGGAGTCTGCACACTGAAGCTTTCTTT
>-|-|TRBV20-1|TRBJ2-2
CSARSTGELFF
TGCAGTGCTAGGAGCACCGGGGAGCTGTTTTTT
>-|TRBD1|TRBV28|TRBJ1-2
CASRWTGYGYTF
TGTGCCAGCAGGTGGACAGGGTATGGCTACACCTTC
>-|TRBD2|TRBV10-3|TRBJ2-7
CAISESRHRSLLTSGRGDYEQYF
TGTGCCATCAGTGAGTCTAGACATCGGTCGCTACTAACTAGCGGGAGAGGGGACTACGAGCAGTACTTC
>-|-|TRBV9|TRBJ1-2
CASSIGKPASGYTF
TGTGCCAGCAGCATCGGGAAACCGGCGTCTGGCTACACCTTC
>-|TRBD1|TRBV6-5|TRBJ1-2
CASSYPRRDSNYGYTF
TGTGCCAGCAGTTACCCACGCCGGGACAGCAACTATGGCTACACCTTC
>-|-|TRBV19|TRBJ1-1
CASTSPSRGLKAHLIPNTEAFF
TGTGCCAGTACCTCCCCCAGTAGGGGTCTAAAAGCCCATCTGATTCCCAACACTGAAGCTTTCTTT